One sample yielded the 27 T cell receptor beta chains listed below, sequenced in a study of graft-versus-host responses after intestinal transplantation. Libraries were prepared by immunoSEQ multiplex PCR; TCRdb keeps only in-frame clonotypes and omits some of them. The data contain 140,000 or so clones, about 90% of them seen just once; the ten biggest clones take up 0.19%. No cognate antigen is known for these TCRs. This specimen consisted of unstimulated CD4+ T cells sorted from spleen or lymph node cells, obtained before intestinal transplant. The receptors shown here come from a human donor who received an intestinal transplant.

This clone was counted once. V is TRBV6-4 and J is TRBJ2-5; 8 positions agree with TRBD1. The DNA end is a closer match to TRBJ2-7, so the J assignment may be wrong. Germline V lookup: CDR1 MRHNA, CDR2 SNTAGT. The CDR3 sequence is 16 residues long. In DNA, the CDR3 is TGTGCCAGCAGTGACTCGACAGGGCAGGGGGCCAACGAGCAGTACTTC. It codes for CASSDSTGQGANEQYF.

The chain has TRBV28 and TRBJ2-1; no clear D. CDR1 is MDHEN, CDR2 SYDVKM, per germline. V shed 4 bases and J shed 9 bases, with 10 bases lying between them. The CDR3 runs 12 residues. The CDR3 is CASSSPTSEQFF. The CDR3 region has the DNA TGTGCCAGCAGTTCCCCGACTTCTGAGCAGTTCTTC.

The chain combines TRBV7-2 with TRBJ2-1; D not resolved. Germline loops: CDR1 SGHTA, CDR2 FQGNSA. V was trimmed by 2 bases and J by 7 bases, leaving 6 bases between them. The CDR3 runs to 12 residues. The CDR3 DNA sequence: TGTGCCAGCAGCTTACGGGTTAATGAGCAGTTCTTC. Translated: CASSLRVNEQFF.

The V and J genes are TRBV5-1 and TRBJ2-3; TRBD2 might be the D (6 bases). The CDR3 sequence is 16 residues long. Germline V gene sequence: CDR1 SGHRS, CDR2 YFSETQ. Trimming took off 4 bases at V and 2 bases at J, with 17 bases between the two ends. In DNA form, the CDR3 reads TGCGCCAGCAGCCTAGCCCCGGGACTGGCCACAGATACGCAGTATTTT. Translation: CASSLAPGLATDTQYF. The variable domain in full, completed from reference TRBV5-1 and TRBJ2-3, reads KAGVTQTPRYLIKTRGQQVTLSCSPISGHRSVSWYQQTPGQGLQFLFEYFSETQRNKGNFPGRFSGRQFSNSRSEMNVSTLELGDSALYLCASSLAPGLATDTQYFGPGTRLTVL.

The chain employs TRBV5-1 and TRBJ2-3; D unclear. Between the trimmed V and J ends, which lost 0 bases and 4 bases, there was a span of 6 bases. CDR3 size: 13 residues. Germline values: CDR1 SGHRS, CDR2 YFSETQ. The CDR3: CASSLAGPDTQYF. DNA of the CDR3: TGCGCCAGCAGCTTGGCGGGTCCAGATACGCAGTATTTT.

The V and J genes are TRBV19 and TRBJ2-1; D gene ambiguous. The CDR3 runs to 17 residues. V was shortened by 2 bases and J by 7 bases, with 21 bases between the two germline ends. Germline V lookup: CDR1 LNHDA, CDR2 SQIVND (reference sequence). CDR3 sequence: CASSISSPGTEANEQFF. For the CDR3, the DNA is TGTGCCAGTAGTATATCCAGCCCAGGCACCGAGGCGAATGAGCAGTTCTTC.

The chain couples TRBV9 to TRBJ2-7; D perhaps matches TRBD2 (7 bases). Trimming stripped 3 bases from V and 6 bases from J, with 28 bases between. The CDR3 sequence is 18 residues long. Germline CDR1 SGDLS, CDR2 YYNGEE. CDR3 DNA: TGTGCCAGCAGCGCAGGGGCCGAGCCCGGCGGGAGAGGACGCGAGCAGTACTTC. It codes for CASSAGAEPGGRGREQYF. The whole variable domain, filled in from reference TRBV9 and TRBJ2-7, reads DSGVTQTPKHLITATGQRVTLRCSPRSGDLSVYWYQQSLDQGLQFLIQYYNGEERAKGNILERFSAQQFPDLHSELNLSSLELGDSALYFCASSAGAEPGGRGREQYFGPGTRLTVT.

The genes are TRBV5-4 and TRBJ2-3; TRBD1 matches at 8 bases. J gave up 5 bases and V 4 bases, and 9 bases lay outside the gene matches. The CDR3 is 15 residues long. From germline, CDR1 is SGHNT and CDR2 YYREEE (reference sequence). CDR3 sequence: CASSRYGQGEDTQYF. The CDR3 bases are TGTGCCAGCAGCCGCTACGGACAGGGTGAAGATACGCAGTATTTT.

This chain links TRBV7-8 with TRBJ2-4, with 9 bases aligning to TRBD1. Germline assignment: CDR1 SGHVS and CDR2 FQNEAQ. This CDR3 region has 15 residues. With V trimmed by 4 bases and J by 15 bases, 16 bases remained unmatched. CDR3 protein: CASSSSGTGSLGLYF. The CDR3 DNA follows: TGTGCCAGCAGCTCCTCCGGGACAGGGTCCCTAGGGCTGTACTTC. Full variable domain (missing parts from reference TRBV7-8 and TRBJ2-4): GAGVSQSPRYKVAKRGQDVALRCDPISGHVSLFWYQQALGQGPEFLTYFQNEAQLDKSGLPSDRFFAERPEGSVSTLKIQRTQQEDSAVYLCASSSSGTGSLGLYFGAGTRLSVL.

This chain connects TRBV9 to TRBJ2-1; weak D call: TRBD2 (6 bases). Germline loops: CDR1 SGDLS, CDR2 YYNGEE. Trimming removed 0 bases from V and 6 bases from J, with 13 bases in between. The CDR3 has 15 amino acids. For the CDR3, the DNA is TGTGCCAGCAGCGTAGTTGTGGGAGGCCTCAATGAGCAGTTCTTC. Translation: CASSVVVGGLNEQFF.

This CDR3 reads CASSTGLALQETQYF. CDR3 bases: TGTGCCAGCAGCACAGGACTAGCGCTACAAGAGACCCAGTACTTC. The chain recombines TRBV5-6 with TRBJ2-5; 9 nucleotides match TRBD2. The germline V gene has CDR1 SGHDT and CDR2 YYEEEE. Unmatched junction bases numbered 6, after V lost 4 bases and J lost 2 bases. The CDR3 has 15 amino acids.

DNA of the CDR3: TGTGCCAGCAGTCTCGGGGCACAGAACACTGAAGCTTTCTTT. Translated, it gives CASSLGAQNTEAFF. This chain links TRBV7-3 with TRBJ1-1; tentative D call: TRBD1 (5 bases). The CDR3 runs to 14 residues. Germline CDR1 reads SGHTA; CDR2 reads FQGTGA. Trimming shortened V by 6 bases and J by 1 base, and 12 bases separated the two germline ends.

This chain joins TRBV19 and TRBJ1-5; 7 bases match TRBD1. The V segment lost 7 bases and the J segment 0 bases; nucleotides outside the gene matches: 15. Germline loops: CDR1 LNHDA, CDR2 SQIVND (reference sequence). This CDR3 is 18 amino acids long. CDR3 nucleotide sequence: TGTGCCAGTATAGACAGGGCGGGAAAAAGTTATAGCAATCAGCCCCAGCATTTT. This gives the protein CASIDRAGKSYSNQPQHF.

This clone came up once. The chain employs TRBV19 and TRBJ1-5; D may be TRBD1 (6 bases). V was clipped by 3 bases and J by 4 bases, with 13 bases between them. Germline V gives CDR1 LNHDA, CDR2 SQIVND (reference sequence). CDR3 length: 15 residues. CDR3 protein: CASSMGHQGNQPQHF. The DNA for the CDR3 is TGTGCCAGTAGTATGGGGCATCAGGGGAATCAGCCCCAGCATTTT.

The V and J genes are TRBV19 and TRBJ2-2; maybe TRBD1 (7 bases). This CDR3 has 16 amino acids. Between the trimmed V and J ends, which lost 5 bases and 6 bases, there was a span of 19 bases. Germline loops: CDR1 LNHDA, CDR2 SQIVND (reference sequence). The CDR3 spells CASSVRGTVLPGELFF. CDR3 coding DNA: TGTGCCAGTAGTGTACGGGGGACAGTGCTCCCCGGGGAGCTGTTTTTT.

The chain has TRBV5-1 and TRBJ2-5, with D tentatively TRBD1 or TRBD2 (5 bases each). Gene TRBJ2-7 matches the end of the DNA better, so the J call may be wrong. Germline V gives CDR1 SGHRS, CDR2 YFSETQ. The CDR3 covers 14 residues. The CDR3 spells CASSFGRGVYEQYF. The CDR3 coding sequence is TGCGCCAGCAGCTTTGGACGGGGCGTATACGAGCAGTACTTC.

The chain couples TRBV6-6 to TRBJ1-2; TRBD1 is a possible D gene (5 bases). This CDR3 is 11 amino acids long. Trimming removed 6 bases at V and 10 bases at J, with 12 bases between. CDR1 MNHNY and CDR2 SVGAGI come from the germline V gene (reference sequence). This CDR3 reads CASSPPGDYTF. CDR3 nucleotides: TGTGCCAGCAGCCCTCCGGGGGACTACACCTTC.

Only one count was recorded for this clone. This chain uses TRBV19 with TRBJ2-2; no reliable D call. The V end was cut by 7 bases, the J end by 4 bases, with 16 bases between. From germline, CDR1 is LNHDA and CDR2 SQIVND (reference sequence). CDR3 size: 15 residues. The CDR3 protein is CASTSGWLSTGELFF. The DNA of the CDR3 is TGTGCCAGTACCTCCGGCTGGCTCTCCACCGGGGAGCTGTTTTTT.

The chain joins TRBV5-1 to TRBJ2-7; weak D call: TRBD2 (5 bases). Trimming removed 0 bases from V and 1 base from J, with 14 bases in between. The V gene's germline CDR1 is SGHRS and CDR2 YFSETQ. CDR3 length: 16 residues. The CDR3 protein is CASSLVPARRSYEQYF. The CDR3 coding sequence is TGCGCCAGCAGCTTGGTGCCGGCCCGGAGGTCCTACGAGCAGTACTTC.

V is TRBV10-3 and J is TRBJ2-3; no firm D call. Germline assignment: CDR1 ENHRY and CDR2 SYGVKD. This CDR3 is built from 11 residues. V lost 2 bases, J lost 8 bases, and 5 bases lay in between. CDR3 sequence (DNA): TGTGCCATCAGTGAGGGGTCTACGCAGTATTTT. It is translated as CAISEGSTQYF.

This clone appeared once. The CDR3 loop reads CASSQDKGGPTSGSFSYEQYF. The DNA of the CDR3 is TGTGCCAGCAGCCAAGATAAAGGGGGCCCTACTAGCGGGAGCTTCTCCTACGAGCAGTACTTC. The chain uses TRBV4-2 and TRBJ2-7; 11 nucleotides match TRBD2. Trimming at V came to 0 bases and at J to 0 bases, leaving 16 bases not matched to a gene. The CDR3 loop spans 21 amino acids. Looked up from germline, CDR1 is LGHNA and CDR2 is YNFKEQ.

The chain joins TRBV2 to TRBJ1-3; possibly TRBD1 for D (5 bases). This CDR3 has 18 amino acids. V gave up 3 bases and J gave up 2 bases, with 20 bases separating them. The germline V gene encodes CDR1 SNHLY and CDR2 FYNNEI. The CDR3 protein is CASSDYSLQGEAGNTIYF. CDR3 in DNA: TGTGCCAGCAGTGATTATTCGCTTCAGGGAGAGGCTGGAAACACCATATATTTT.

About this clone: The sample has other DNA sequences that encode this CDR3 too. V gene TRBV28 combines with J gene TRBJ2-6, with 8 bases aligning to TRBD2. Germline CDR1 MDHEN, CDR2 SYDVKM. The CDR3 covers 15 residues. V trimming: 10 bases; J trimming: 1 base; junction bases outside the gene matches: 6. CDR3 region: CATDGRASGANVLTF. The CDR3 DNA reads TGTGCCACCGACGGGAGGGCATCTGGGGCCAACGTCCTGACTTTC.

The J gene is TRBJ1-5, the V gene TRBV27, with D possibly matching TRBD1 (6 bases). Germline V lookup: CDR1 MNHEY, CDR2 SMNVEV (reference sequence). Trimming took 8 bases from V and 1 from J, leaving 18 bases between them. The length of the CDR3 is 16 residues. CDR3 nucleotides: TGTGCCAGCCAGGGCGGAGGGGGACTGAGCAATCAGCCCCAGCATTTT. It yields the protein CASQGGGGLSNQPQHF.

The chain is built from TRBV21-1 and TRBJ2-7; TRBD1, as called in the table, went unchecked against the DNA. TRBV21-1 is a pseudogene locus. The CDR3 sequence is 16 residues long. The CDR3 loop is CASSSSLNRVTYEQYF. CDR3 nucleotide sequence: TGTGCCAGCAGCAGCTCCCTAAACAGGGTTACTTACGAGCAGTACTTC.

This chain connects TRBV5-1 to TRBJ2-7; the match to TRBD2 covers 11 bases. The CDR3 covers 15 residues. Germline CDR1 reads SGHRS; CDR2 reads YFSETQ. The V segment lost 4 bases and the J segment 1 base; nucleotides outside the gene matches: 4. As DNA, the CDR3 is TGCGCCAGCAGCCATACTAGCGGGAGTTCCTACGAGCAGTACTTC. Its translation: CASSHTSGSSYEQYF.

This rearrangement joins TRBV7-3 to TRBJ2-1; 8 bases align to TRBD1. The germline gives CDR1 SGHTA, CDR2 FQGTGA. The CDR3 spans 15 residues. V trimming: 5 bases; J trimming: 7 bases; junction bases outside the gene matches: 10. The CDR3 DNA reads as TGTGCCAGCAGCCCCGGGACAGGCGTCAGGAATGAGCAGTTCTTC. Translating gives CASSPGTGVRNEQFF.